This T cell receptor beta chain derives from a study of T-cell memory formation after mild COVID-19. TCRdb reprocessed the 5' RACE reads with MiXCR, giving one entry per CDR3 protein. The sample includes 300,000 to 400,000 distinct CDR3 sequences, 20% to 25% of them seen just once. This CDR3 has 15 amino acids. The germline gives CDR1 LNHNV, CDR2 YYDKDF (reference sequence). The V and J ends lost 5 bases and 2 bases, in that order; junction bases with no gene match: 7. This clonotype was observed a handful of times. Sequencing was done on a sample of PBMCs or a T cell subset sorted from them (not recorded which). The sequence was obtained from an adult woman who had mild COVID-19 (a few samples of this study predate the infection). Cell type and time point are not known. V gene TRBV15 combines with J gene TRBJ2-7; 9 nucleotides agree with TRBD1. The CDR3 coding sequence is TGTGCCACCAGCCGGGGACAGGGAGGTGCCTACGAGCAGTACTTC. Its translation is CATSRGQGGAYEQYF.